This entry is about one T cell receptor beta chain. The antigen it recognizes is unknown. The germline gene is not matched at one end of the junction; a read error may be the cause. This sample was included in a study of cytomegalovirus exposure and HLA in healthy donors (TCRdb year 2017). In the study overall: An earlier analysis of some 620 of the donors reported 276 Gb of sequence data and 100 million to 120 million unique TCR beta sequences obtained from about 180 million T cells. A later genetic analysis took genome-wide SNP genotypes for about 55% of the roughly 700 donors and used that subset as a discovery cohort. The study combined high-throughput TCR immunosequencing, statistical association of individual TCRs with disease status, and machine learning to predict cytomegalovirus infection status. A later analysis re-analyzed previously published TCR beta repertoires from about 730 donors and added high-resolution HLA genotyping to study TCR occurrence patterns. The genetic ancestry cluster associated with self-reported Caucasian donors included 81% of the 300 to 400 genotyped donors. The aim of the study was to test whether cataloging public T cell receptors could identify signatures of past pathogen exposure. In addition to the first cohort of 666 subjects, a separate validation cohort of approximately 130 different subjects was used. The study used immunosequencing to profile the T cell repertoires of hundreds of subjects and linked those repertoires to cytomegalovirus serostatus. An earlier analysis of some 500 of the donors applied high-throughput TCR beta sequencing to assess whether each TCR beta V gene segment acted as functional or pseudogenic. Donor age, sex, ethnicity and CMV serostatus were compiled together with the repertoire data. The number of typed donors differed by locus: about 629-630 for A, B, C, DRB1 and DQB1; 500 to 550 for DQA1; 606 for DPA1; and roughly 450 for DPB1. Among some 410 genotyped donors of the cohort, an average of around 250,000 unique TCR beta nucleotide sequences was sequenced per donor, of which approximately 18% were non-productive. Because of strong linkage in the cohort, four to six DR-DQ haplotypes were treated as single units for association and clustering. Every discovery cohort repertoire had been produced on one sequencing platform. Roughly 310 gigabases of sequencing data and tens of millions of unique TCR sequences were included in an early release covering around 650 HLA-typed donors. Rather than drawing on any new phenotypic data, the later analysis identified candidate immune exposures from TCR beta sequences and the way those sequences occurred across donors. Class I and class II HLA loci were covered by the typing at four-digit resolution.

General conclusions and limits of the study: In a later analysis, around 15,000 TCR beta sequences were associated with specific HLA alleles at a false discovery rate of 0.05. In a later analysis, the rate of TCR association differed among HLA loci, with DRB1 alleles having the most associated TCRs and HLA-C alleles having the fewest. The authors suggested that the approach could potentially be extended to other disease states and immunological phenotypes. Strong co-occurrence of HLA alleles, especially DR and DQ, made assigning TCR associations to individual alleles difficult. In vitro tests confirmed that a few of the cytomegalovirus-associated TCR beta chains recognize cytomegalovirus antigens. Immune exposure information for the cohort was limited to CMV serostatus. A further reported finding was that TCR beta sequences accurately predicted the HLA-A and HLA-B alleles for most subjects in the first cohort. A later analysis found that HLA-associated TCR beta chains were more clonally expanded and had lower generation probabilities than equally common non-associated chains. Presence/absence analyses assumed roughly uniform sequencing depth across donors, an assumption that may not hold. Compared with the approximately 670-donor mean, donors in an Asian-associated ancestry cluster had fewer N-insertions in productive TCRs, according to a later genetic analysis. Most TCR sequences were observed very rarely across donors, whereas some public TCRs were present in many individuals. The study listed 150 to 200 TCR beta chains as associated with cytomegalovirus. Some IMGT-functional V segments, including TRBV6-2 and TRBV6-3, could not be distinguished by the 87-base-pair reads and were therefore excluded. A group of highly shared sequence variants was considered likely to be a technical artifact of the sequencing pipeline. In both the original and validation cohorts, the classifier was reported to diagnose cytomegalovirus status with high specificity and sensitivity. Linkage disequilibrium might explain the correlated functional status among segregating V segments, but an unknown experimental factor could not be excluded. Several of the top co-occurrence clusters appeared to be linked to parvovirus B19, influenza, CMV and Epstein-Barr virus, according to a later analysis. Because counts were too low, about 18 rarely observed V segments, including chromosome 9 orphons, were left out of the earlier analysis of 500 to 750 of the donors. Because HLA typing was missing for some donors at each locus, association tests included only the typed subset. In this cohort, only TCR beta chains were sequenced, and detectable features were limited by the absence of alpha or paired-chain data. In a later genetic analysis, a missense DCLRE1C variant was associated with V-gene and J-gene trimming of TCR beta chains, and the association was replicated in an independent cohort. According to a later analysis, most CMV-associated TCR beta chains appeared to be HLA-restricted, and the HLA associations seemed to be driven largely by CMV exposure. In an earlier analysis of approximately 600 of the donors, most TCR beta V segments were observed in productive rearrangements about 87% or about 30% of the time, broadly matching IMGT annotations.

Library method: the immunoSEQ multiplex PCR assay. For the multiplex PCR, a mixture combining 60 forward primers for TCR Vbeta segments and 13 reverse primers for TCR Jbeta segments was used. The CDR3 region of rearranged TCR beta genes was amplified from genomic DNA by a multiplex PCR assay. On the Illumina HiSeq System, the amplified TCR beta libraries were sequenced as 87-base-pair reads. Per the authors' processing: In a later analysis, 70 million to 95 million unique TCR beta chains were counted across the approximately 640 repertoires, and roughly 11 million of these chains were shared by at least two donors. Raw reads were error-corrected and collapsed into unique sequences with a nearest-neighbor algorithm that merged closely related sequences to remove PCR and sequencing errors. V, D and J gene segments were assigned by aligning CDR3 sequences to IMGT reference sequences. For a sequence to be retained, a match of at least six nucleotides was required to both a V gene segment and a J gene segment. A rearrangement was called productive if the CDR3 had no stop codons and remained in frame with V and J, and every other rearrangement was called non-productive. CDR3 was defined by IMGT convention, running from the second conserved V-encoded cysteine to the conserved J-encoded phenylalanine. The earlier analysis of 550 to 650 of the donors excluded any sequence lacking an unambiguous match to a single V gene segment. An earlier analysis of fewer than 750 of the donors classified V segments as functional when productive rearrangements were above 56.7% and as segregating when the standard deviation between donors was above 5%. To diagnose cytomegalovirus status from the catalog of TCR beta chain sequences, a statistical classification framework was built. A later analysis assigned V and J genes by comparing TCR nucleotide sequences with IMGT/GENE-DB human TR gene sequences. In a later analysis, CDR3 sequences and most-parsimonious VDJ recombination scenarios were assigned using the TCRdist pipeline. In a later analysis, every TCR beta chain was defined by the combination of its CDR3 amino acid sequence and its V-gene family, and reads without a unique V-gene family were dropped. In a later analysis, 450 to 600 highly shared, low-generation-probability nucleotide sequences were removed to address suspected cross-contamination and a sequencing artifact. In a later analysis, a clonal expansion index was calculated for each public chain from normalized within-repertoire ranks of inferred template counts. In a later analysis, generation probabilities were computed with a VDJ recombination model fitted to out-of-frame rearrangements, and the resulting probabilities were checked against IGoR. A later analysis scored TCR-TCR, TCR-HLA and TCR-CMV co-occurrence with hypergeometric tests, applying a repertoire-size bias correction to TCR pairs. In a later analysis, false discovery rates were estimated by permuting HLA or CMV assignments 20 times. In a later analysis, co-occurring TCRs were grouped using DBSCAN, with TCRdist sequence similarity added in when clustering inside HLA-allele-positive subsets. For co-occurrence clustering, repertoires with fewer than 30,000 or more than 120,000 public chains were excluded, along with five or six repertoires with anomalous nucleotide sharing. TCRdb carries this immuneACCESS record with in-frame sequences only. Its versions omit some clonotypes, under half of them owing to an unresolved V gene in the studies checked, with the rest unexplained. V, J and clone size reflect that table, while D and trimming were determined from the DNA. Across this sample there are 100,000 or so clones, with 76% seen only once. Clones ranked in the top ten supply 5.3% of the sample.

The cohort was made up of roughly 670 healthy bone marrow donors. All cohort members were sampled while nominally healthy, although unrecorded immune exposures were likely present. The donor was CMV seropositive and was included in the group of 289 seropositive cohort members. Every donor gave a peripheral blood sample, and the peripheral blood mononuclear cells from that sample were used for TCR beta sequencing. Genomic DNA extraction from the blood cell samples was performed with the Qiagen DNeasy Blood Extraction Kit. The germline V gene encodes CDR1 SEHNR and CDR2 FQNEAQ (reference sequence). The CDR3 has 11 amino acids, counting the end cysteine and phenylalanine. Only CDR3 DNA is held: 33 bases, read in frame from base 1.

Recombination connected TRBV7-9 to TRBJ1-2; a confident D gene designation cannot be given. Sequenced input: PBMCs. This TCR was sampled from a man aged 25-45 years in good health and CMV-seropositive. The nucleotide sequence reads as follows: TGTTCCAGCAGCCCCCTGACACGGATCGACTTC. Its amino acids are CSSSPLTRIDF. The variable domain in full, with residues beyond the CDR3 obtained from the reference TRBV7-9 and TRBJ1-2 genes, is DTGVSQNPRHKITKRGQNVTFRCDPISEHNRLYWYRQTLGQGPEFLTYFQNEAQLEKSRLLSDRFSAERPKGSFSTLEIQRTEQGDSAMYLCSSSPLTRIDFGSGTRLTVV.